This entry lists 30 T cell receptor beta chains sequenced from one sample in a study of CD8+ T cells in alopecia areata (dated by TCRdb to the late 2010s). Preparation of the library involved the immunoSEQ multiplex PCR assay. To provide template for TCR sequencing, every sample had RNA extracted and reverse transcribed into cDNA. The immuneACCESS repertoire file appears here via TCRdb, limited to in-frame rearrangements. These files lack a portion of the clones; in checked studies, under half of the deficit traces to unresolved V genes, and the cause of the others is not known. The sample has 200,000 or so clones on record, roughly 44% of them singletons. The ten largest clonotypes hold approximately 2.4% of the sample. Reading the label with the study, this specimen's treatment or condition is: oral pan-JAK inhibitor, 5-10 mg twice daily. Sequenced here: CD4+ T cells sorted from blood, sampled around week 36, from a patient treated with tofacitinib. All receptors come from a human donor with alopecia areata.

Only a few counts were recorded for this clone. The V gene is TRBV7-2, the J gene TRBJ2-1; D possibly corresponds to TRBD2 (6 bases). This CDR3 comprises 13 residues. The germline V gene encodes CDR1 SGHTA and CDR2 FQGNSA. V lost 1 base and J 8 bases, leaving 9 bases between the germline ends. CDR3 nucleotide sequence: TGTGCCAGCAGCTTAGTCAGGGAGGATGAGCAGTTCTTC. It translates to CASSLVREDEQFF.

About this clone itself: Relative to the germline gene, one junction end is altered; a read error may explain this. Other nucleotide sequences in the sample specify the same CDR3. This chain links TRBV7-8 with TRBJ2-5, with D tentatively TRBD2 (6 bases). This CDR3 region has 15 residues. The germline V gene encodes CDR1 SGHVS and CDR2 FQNEAQ. The CDR3 region is CASSSGAVTRETQYF. The CDR3 coding sequence is TGTGCCAGCAGCTCCGGGGCTGTTACTCGGGAGACCCAATACTTC.

This clone appeared a few times. The chain is built from TRBV10-3 and TRBJ2-7; D perhaps matches TRBD1 (8 bases). Trimming removed 0 bases at V and 5 bases at J, with 23 bases between. CDR3 length: 18 residues. Germline CDR1 and CDR2: ENHRY and SYGVKD. The CDR3 bases are TGTGCCATCAGTGAGTCCTCGGGGGGCGGGACAGGTTCCCACGAGCAGTACTTC. As protein: CAISESSGGGTGSHEQYF.

This rearrangement joins TRBV7-2 to TRBJ2-3, with D hard to call. Per germline, CDR1 SGHTA and CDR2 FQGNSA. Trimming left V 1 base short and J 4 bases short, with 9 bases between. The CDR3 is 14 residues long. Written as DNA, the CDR3 is TGTGCCAGCAGCTTAGATTTTGGTGCAGATACGCAGTATTTT. Protein sequence: CASSLDFGADTQYF.

This clone has a handful of counts. V is TRBV10-3 and J is TRBJ2-7, with TRBD1 matching over 10 bases. This CDR3 region has 14 residues. Germline V gene sequence: CDR1 ENHRY, CDR2 SYGVKD. Unmatched junction bases numbered 2, after V lost 2 bases and J lost 4 bases. The CDR3: CAISEGTGDYEQYF. CDR3 sequence (DNA): TGTGCCATCAGTGAGGGGACAGGGGATTACGAGCAGTACTTC.

The V and J genes are TRBV30 and TRBJ2-7; no firm D call. CDR1 is GTSNPN, CDR2 SVGIG, per germline (reference sequence). This CDR3 is 15 amino acids long. Trimming removed 3 bases from V and 2 bases from J, with 17 bases in between. The CDR3 DNA is TGTGCCTGGAGGGACCGGGCTTTACACCCCTACGAGCAGTACTTC. Protein product: CAWRDRALHPYEQYF. The whole variable domain, remainder taken from reference TRBV30 and TRBJ2-7, is SQTIHQWPATLVQPVGSPLSLECTVEGTSNPNLYWYRQAAGRGLQLLFYSVGIGQISSEVPQNLSASRPQDRQFILSSKKLLLSDSGFYLCAWRDRALHPYEQYFGPGTRLTVT.

V is TRBV27 and J is TRBJ1-2; 7 bases are a match to TRBD1. The CDR3 loop spans 13 amino acids. Germline trimming cut 3 bases from V and 6 bases from J; bases unmatched to any gene: 4. From germline, CDR1 is MNHEY and CDR2 SMNVEV (reference sequence). CDR3 in DNA: TGTGCCAGCAGTTTCATACAGGGGAATGGCTACACCTTC. Translating it yields CASSFIQGNGYTF.

This chain links TRBV4-1 with TRBJ2-3, with 7 bases matching TRBD2. Germline-derived CDR1 and CDR2 are MGHRA and YSYEKL. V trimming: 0 bases; J trimming: 0 bases; junction bases outside the gene matches: 12. CDR3 size: 19 residues. As DNA, the CDR3 is TGCGCCAGCAGCCAAGAGAGTTGGGCTAGCGGCGCTAGCACAGATACGCAGTATTTT. Amino acid sequence: CASSQESWASGASTDTQYF.

This clone has more than one count but fewer than ten. The chain combines TRBV28 with TRBJ2-7; the D gene is possibly TRBD2 (6 bases). CDR1 and CDR2 from the germline V gene are MDHEN and SYDVKM. There are 14 residues in the CDR3. V gave up 8 bases and J gave up 0 bases, with 14 bases separating them. DNA of the CDR3: TGTGCCAGCCTCCAAGCGGGTGCCTCCTACGAGCAGTACTTC. It yields the protein CASLQAGASYEQYF.

Worth noting for this clone: This CDR3 is also generated by other DNA sequences in the sample. The chain links TRBV30 to TRBJ1-2, with D unresolved. The CDR3 loop spans 11 amino acids. Germline V lookup: CDR1 GTSNPN, CDR2 SVGIG (reference sequence). V lost 1 base and J lost 6, with 6 bases in between. CDR3 DNA: TGTGCCTGGAGTGCATCCCATGGCTACACCTTC. Amino acid sequence: CAWSASHGYTF.

The rearrangement joins TRBV27 to TRBJ2-3; 11 nucleotides align to TRBD2. The trim removed 1 base at V and 0 bases at J, leaving 3 bases unmatched. Looked up from germline, CDR1 is MNHEY and CDR2 is SMNVEV (reference sequence). The CDR3 has 17 residues. The CDR3 region is CASSLLGLAASTDTQYF. The DNA for the CDR3 is TGTGCCAGCAGTTTATTGGGACTAGCGGCTAGCACAGATACGCAGTATTTT.

The chain carries TRBV15 and TRBJ2-5; D is perhaps TRBD1 (6 bases). The V end lost 3 bases, the J end lost 5 bases, and 13 bases lay between the germline ends. This CDR3 has 14 residues. Per the germline V gene, CDR1 is LNHNV and CDR2 is YYDKDF (reference sequence). In DNA, the CDR3 is TGTGCCACCAGCAGGGGGGCGGTTCGGGAGACCCAGTACTTC. Protein product: CATSRGAVRETQYF.

Only a few counts were recorded for this clone. The CDR3, as DNA: TGCGCCAGCAGCCAAGGTTCGGGTAACGGGGAGCTGTTTTTT. Amino acids: CASSQGSGNGELFF. The rearrangement uses TRBV4-3 and TRBJ2-2; D gene uncertain. CDR1 and CDR2 (germline): LGHNA, YSLEER. The CDR3 totals 14 residues. Trimming removed 1 base from V and 7 bases from J, with 10 bases in between.

This clone was seen a handful of times. The chain couples TRBV7-9 to TRBJ2-7, with unresolved D. Trimming stripped 2 bases from V and 3 bases from J, with 8 bases between. The CDR3 is made up of 13 amino acids. Germline V gives CDR1 SEHNR, CDR2 FQNEAQ (reference sequence). CDR3 sequence reads: CASSLRQDYEQYF. The CDR3 DNA reads TGTGCCAGCAGCTTACGGCAGGACTACGAGCAGTACTTC.

The V and J genes are TRBV30 and TRBJ1-2; D is perhaps TRBD1 (5 bases). The CDR3 has 14 amino acids. V dropped 0 bases and J dropped 2 bases, with 10 bases sitting between them. From germline, CDR1 is GTSNPN and CDR2 SVGIG (reference sequence). The CDR3 DNA reads as TGTGCCTGGAGTGTTTGGGGGGTAAACTATGGCTACACCTTC. This codes for CAWSVWGVNYGYTF.

This clone was observed a few times. The CDR3 DNA reads as TGCAGCGTTGATTGGGCAGGCCAAGAGACCCAGTACTTC. Encoded protein: CSVDWAGQETQYF. J is TRBJ2-5 and V is TRBV29-1; D gene uncertain. Germline V gene sequence: CDR1 SQVTM, CDR2 ANQGSEA. V lost 3 bases and J lost 1, with 9 bases in between. CDR3 length: 13 residues.

This clone appeared a few times. The rearrangement uses TRBV14 and TRBJ2-1; 12 bases agree with TRBD2. CDR3 length: 15 residues. V dropped 3 bases and J dropped 10; count of bases not matched to a gene: 7. Germline lookup yields CDR1 SGHDN and CDR2 FVKESK. The CDR3 DNA sequence: TGTGCCAGCAGCCAGACTAGCGGGAGCGTTGGAGAGCAGTTCTTC. Its translation: CASSQTSGSVGEQFF.

The rearrangement links TRBV5-1 to TRBJ2-7; D is perhaps TRBD1 (6 bases). CDR1 is SGHRS, CDR2 YFSETQ, per germline. The length of the CDR3 is 13 residues. V lost 2 bases, J lost 3 bases, and 9 bases lay in between. The chain's CDR3 is CASSLKGDYEQYF. The CDR3 region has the DNA TGCGCCAGCAGCTTAAAGGGGGACTACGAGCAGTACTTC.

Regarding this clone: The same CDR3 can be traced to other DNA sequences in this sample. CDR3 nucleotide sequence: TGTGCCACCAGCAGAGATCGTGGGTACGAGCAGTACTTC. Protein product: CATSRDRGYEQYF. The genes are TRBV15 and TRBJ2-7; no definite D call. Trimming took off 0 bases at V and 4 bases at J, with 7 bases between the two ends. The length of the CDR3 is 13 residues. Germline CDR1 LNHNV, CDR2 YYDKDF (reference sequence).

This clone has a handful of counts. The chain joins TRBV4-2 to TRBJ2-3; TRBD2 matches 8 bases. This CDR3 has 16 residues. The V segment lost 0 bases and the J segment 5 bases; nucleotides outside the gene matches: 7. Germline V gene data show CDR1 as LGHNA and CDR2 as YNFKEQ. The DNA for the CDR3 is TGTGCCAGCAGCCAAGATCGAGCGGGAGTGGAAGATACGCAGTATTTT. The encoded protein is CASSQDRAGVEDTQYF.

Only a few counts were recorded for this clone. The V and J genes are TRBV4-1 and TRBJ2-7, with D possibly being TRBD2 (5 bases). Germline CDR1 is MGHRA and CDR2 is YSYEKL. Trimming left V 0 bases short and J 1 base short, with 10 bases between. CDR3 length: 15 residues. In DNA, the CDR3 is TGCGCCAGCAGCCAAGATCGGGATGGATCCTACGAGCAGTACTTC. Encoded protein: CASSQDRDGSYEQYF.

J is TRBJ2-7 and V is TRBV19; 7 bases map to TRBD2. Unmatched junction bases numbered 14, after V lost 6 bases and J lost 6 bases. From germline, CDR1 is LNHDA and CDR2 SQIVND (reference sequence). The CDR3 extends over 15 amino acids. As DNA, the CDR3 is TGTGCCAGTAGCCAGTCGGGACTACTGCGGGGCGAGCAGTACTTC. This encodes CASSQSGLLRGEQYF.

The J gene is TRBJ1-1, the V gene TRBV30, with D unresolved. V shed 3 bases and J shed 1 base, with 9 bases lying between them. Germline V CDR1 and CDR2: GTSNPN, SVGIG (reference sequence). CDR3 length: 13 residues. CDR3 in amino acids: CAWRTDPNTEAFF. The CDR3 nucleotides read TGTGCCTGGAGAACAGACCCGAACACTGAAGCTTTCTTT.

J is TRBJ2-3 and V is TRBV4-2; D gene ambiguous. The CDR3 length is 17 residues. The germline gives CDR1 LGHNA, CDR2 YNFKEQ. V was cut by 0 bases and J by 2 bases, with 15 bases left in between. The CDR3 reads CASSQDDNSKVTDTQYF. CDR3 sequence (DNA): TGTGCCAGCAGCCAAGATGATAATAGCAAGGTCACAGATACGCAGTATTTT.

This clone was seen more than once but under ten times. The V and J genes are TRBV9 and TRBJ2-5; 10 bases are shared with TRBD2. The germline CDR1 and CDR2 sequences are SGDLS and YYNGEE. The CDR3 extends over 15 amino acids. Trimming took 1 base from V and 5 from J; bases not matched to a gene: 5. CDR3 sequence: CASSVSSGSGETQYF. In DNA, the CDR3 is TGTGCCAGCAGCGTATCTAGCGGGAGTGGTGAGACCCAGTACTTC.

The chain carries TRBV6-5 and TRBJ1-2; 7 nucleotides match TRBD1. The CDR3 sequence is 14 residues long. J was trimmed by 8 bases and V by 2 bases; bases with no gene match: 8. Germline V gives CDR1 MNHEY, CDR2 SVGAGI. The chain's CDR3 is CASSYDGTASGYTF. The CDR3, as DNA: TGTGCCAGCAGTTACGACGGGACAGCTAGCGGCTACACCTTC.

This clone turned up a few times. This chain uses TRBV19 with TRBJ2-1; 7 bases are a match to TRBD2. V lost 5 bases, J lost 0 bases, and 16 bases stayed unmatched. The germline V gene has CDR1 LNHDA and CDR2 SQIVND (reference sequence). CDR3 size: 19 residues. The CDR3 reads CASSPRSPGGGSSYNEQFF. The CDR3 DNA reads as TGTGCCAGTAGTCCGAGATCCCCTGGGGGAGGGAGCTCCTACAATGAGCAGTTCTTC.

The chain uses TRBV30 and TRBJ2-3; D is tentatively TRBD1 or TRBD2 (5 bases each). Deletions cut 5 bases from V and 9 bases from J, with 18 bases between. Germline V gives CDR1 GTSNPN, CDR2 SVGIG (reference sequence). The CDR3 is 13 amino acids. The CDR3 bases are TGTGCCTGGGACAGATTCCCCTCGGGGACGCAGTATTTT. Protein sequence: CAWDRFPSGTQYF.

The chain employs TRBV29-1 and TRBJ2-4; D is perhaps TRBD2 (6 bases). Trimming left V 3 bases short and J 6 bases short, with 9 bases between. CDR3 length: 12 residues. Germline lookup yields CDR1 SQVTM and CDR2 ANQGSEA. The CDR3 here is CSVDGGTNIQYF. The CDR3 coding sequence is TGCAGCGTTGACGGGGGTACAAACATTCAGTACTTC. Full variable domain (missing parts from reference TRBV29-1 and TRBJ2-4): SAVISQKPSRDICQRGTSLTIQCQVDSQVTMMFWYRQQPGQSLTLIATANQGSEATYESGFVIDKFPISRPNLTFSTLTVSNMSPEDSSIYLCSVDGGTNIQYFGAGTRLSVL.

V gene TRBV11-2 combines with J gene TRBJ2-3, with a possible D match to TRBD2 (6 bases). The germline V and J ends were trimmed by 5 bases and 7 bases, with 13 bases remaining between them. The CDR3 sequence is 13 residues long. Germline V CDR1 and CDR2: SGHAT, FQNNGV. The CDR3 loop reads CASSPASAYTQYF. The CDR3 DNA reads TGTGCCAGCAGCCCCGCTAGCGCCTATACGCAGTATTTT.